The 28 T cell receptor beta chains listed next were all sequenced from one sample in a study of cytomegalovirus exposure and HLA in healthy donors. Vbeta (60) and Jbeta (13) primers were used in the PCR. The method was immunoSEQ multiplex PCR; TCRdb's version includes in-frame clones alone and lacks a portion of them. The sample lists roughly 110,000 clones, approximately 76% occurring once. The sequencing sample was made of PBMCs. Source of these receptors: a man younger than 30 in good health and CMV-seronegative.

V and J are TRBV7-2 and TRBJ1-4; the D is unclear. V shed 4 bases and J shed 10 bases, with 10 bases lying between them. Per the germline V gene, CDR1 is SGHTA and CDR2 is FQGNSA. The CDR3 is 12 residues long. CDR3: CASSSAGGKLFF. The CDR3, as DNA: TGTGCCAGCAGCTCCGCAGGAGGAAAACTGTTTTTT.

In DNA, the CDR3 is TGTGCCAGCAGTTTACGTCGGGGGGCAGGGGAGCAGTTCTTC. Its translation: CASSLRRGAGEQFF. This sequence joins TRBV27 and TRBJ2-1, with a weak D call TRBD2 (7 bases). The germline V gene has CDR1 MNHEY and CDR2 SMNVEV (reference sequence). V was cut by 2 bases and J by 10 bases, with 15 bases left in between. This CDR3 is 14 amino acids long.

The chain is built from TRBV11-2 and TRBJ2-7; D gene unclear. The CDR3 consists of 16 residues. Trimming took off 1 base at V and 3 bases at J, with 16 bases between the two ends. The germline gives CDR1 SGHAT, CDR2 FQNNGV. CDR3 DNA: TGTGCCAGCAGCTTAGTAACTAAAGGAACCGACTACGAGCAGTACTTC. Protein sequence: CASSLVTKGTDYEQYF.

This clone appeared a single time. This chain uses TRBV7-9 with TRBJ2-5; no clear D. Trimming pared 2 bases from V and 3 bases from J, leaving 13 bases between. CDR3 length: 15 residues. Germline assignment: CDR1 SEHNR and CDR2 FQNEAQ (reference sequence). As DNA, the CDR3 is TGTGCCAGCAGCTTAAGTATGTTTCGGGAAGAGACCCAGTACTTC. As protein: CASSLSMFREETQYF.

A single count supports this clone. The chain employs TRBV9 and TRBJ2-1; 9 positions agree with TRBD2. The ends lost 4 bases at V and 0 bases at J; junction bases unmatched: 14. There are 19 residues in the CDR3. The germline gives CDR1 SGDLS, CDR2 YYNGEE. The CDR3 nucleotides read TGTGCCAGCAGCCCCCTCAATAGCGGGGGCCTGAGCTCCTACAATGAGCAGTTCTTC. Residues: CASSPLNSGGLSSYNEQFF.

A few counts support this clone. The CDR3 coding sequence is TGTGCCAGCAGCGTACGGCCGAGCGGAACTAATGAAAAACTGTTTTTT. It is translated as CASSVRPSGTNEKLFF. The genes are TRBV9 and TRBJ1-4; D call uncertain. The ends were cut back, 1 base at V and 1 base at J, with 11 bases in the middle. The germline V gene has CDR1 SGDLS and CDR2 YYNGEE. This CDR3 has 16 residues.

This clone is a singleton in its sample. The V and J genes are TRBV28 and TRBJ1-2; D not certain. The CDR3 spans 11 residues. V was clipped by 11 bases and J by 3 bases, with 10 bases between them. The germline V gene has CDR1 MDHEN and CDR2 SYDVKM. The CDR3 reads CAFSRYYGYTF. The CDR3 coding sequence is TGTGCCTTCTCGCGATACTATGGCTACACCTTC.

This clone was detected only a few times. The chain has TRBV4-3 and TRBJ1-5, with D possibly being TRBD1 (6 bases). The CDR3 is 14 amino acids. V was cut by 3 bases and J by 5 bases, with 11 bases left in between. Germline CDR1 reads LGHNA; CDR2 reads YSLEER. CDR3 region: CASSQLQGDQPQHF. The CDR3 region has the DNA TGCGCCAGCAGCCAGTTACAGGGCGATCAGCCCCAGCATTTT.

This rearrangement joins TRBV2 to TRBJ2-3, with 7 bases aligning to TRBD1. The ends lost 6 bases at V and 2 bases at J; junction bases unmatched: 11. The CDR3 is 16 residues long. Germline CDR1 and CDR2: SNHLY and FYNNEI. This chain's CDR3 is CASRETGWQDTDTQYF. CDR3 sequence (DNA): TGTGCCAGCAGGGAGACAGGGTGGCAGGACACAGATACGCAGTATTTT. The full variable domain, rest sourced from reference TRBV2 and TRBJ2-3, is EPEVTQTPSHQVTQMGQEVILRCVPISNHLYFYWYRQILGQKVEFLVSFYNNEISEKSEIFDDQFSVERPDGSNFTLKIRSTKLEDSAMYFCASRETGWQDTDTQYFGPGTRLTVL.

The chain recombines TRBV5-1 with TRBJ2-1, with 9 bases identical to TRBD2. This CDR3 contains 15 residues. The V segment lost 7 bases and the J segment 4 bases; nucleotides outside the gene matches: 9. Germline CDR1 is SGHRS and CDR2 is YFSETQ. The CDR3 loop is CASEVGGGEYNEQFF. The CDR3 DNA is TGCGCCAGCGAGGTAGGCGGGGGGGAGTACAATGAGCAGTTCTTC.

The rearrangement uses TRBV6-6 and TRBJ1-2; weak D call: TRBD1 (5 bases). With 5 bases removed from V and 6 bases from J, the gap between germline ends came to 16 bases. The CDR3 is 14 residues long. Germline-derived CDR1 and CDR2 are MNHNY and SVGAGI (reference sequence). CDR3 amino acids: CASSRESGGNGYTF. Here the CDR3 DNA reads TGTGCCAGCAGTAGGGAGAGTGGGGGGAATGGCTACACCTTC.

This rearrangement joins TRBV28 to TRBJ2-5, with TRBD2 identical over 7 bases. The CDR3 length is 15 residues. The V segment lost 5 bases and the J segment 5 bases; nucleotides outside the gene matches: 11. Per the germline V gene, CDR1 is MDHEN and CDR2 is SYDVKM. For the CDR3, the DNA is TGTGCCAGCAGTCGCATTAGCGGGTCTCGGGAGACCCAGTACTTC. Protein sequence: CASSRISGSRETQYF.

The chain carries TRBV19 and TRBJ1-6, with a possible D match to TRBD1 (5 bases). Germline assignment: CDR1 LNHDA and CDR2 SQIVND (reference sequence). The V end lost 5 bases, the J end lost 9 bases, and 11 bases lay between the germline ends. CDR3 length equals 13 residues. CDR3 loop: CASSGGVVSPLHF. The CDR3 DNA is TGTGCCAGTAGTGGGGGGGTGGTTTCACCCCTCCACTTT.

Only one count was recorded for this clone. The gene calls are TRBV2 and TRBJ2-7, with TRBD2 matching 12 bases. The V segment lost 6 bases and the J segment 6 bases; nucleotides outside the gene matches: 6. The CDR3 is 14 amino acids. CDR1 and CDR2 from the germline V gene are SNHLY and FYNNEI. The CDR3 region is CASRLAGGTVEQYF. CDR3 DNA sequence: TGTGCCAGCAGACTAGCGGGGGGAACTGTCGAGCAGTACTTC.

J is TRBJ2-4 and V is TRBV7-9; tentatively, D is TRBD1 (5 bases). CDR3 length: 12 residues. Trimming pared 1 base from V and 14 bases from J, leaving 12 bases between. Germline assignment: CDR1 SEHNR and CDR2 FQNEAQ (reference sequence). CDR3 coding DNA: TGTGCCAGCAGCTTAGAGCTGGGGCATGAGTACTTC. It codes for CASSLELGHEYF. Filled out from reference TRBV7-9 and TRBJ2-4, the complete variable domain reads DTGVSQNPRHKITKRGQNVTFRCDPISEHNRLYWYRQTLGQGPEFLTYFQNEAQLEKSRLLSDRFSAERPKGSFSTLEIQRTEQGDSAMYLCASSLELGHEYFGAGTRLSVL.

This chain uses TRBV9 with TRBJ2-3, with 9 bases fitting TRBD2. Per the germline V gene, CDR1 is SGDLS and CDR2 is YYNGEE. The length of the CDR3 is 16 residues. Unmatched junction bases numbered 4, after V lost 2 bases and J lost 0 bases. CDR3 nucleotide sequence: TGTGCCAGCAGCGTCCAAAGCGGGGGGAGCACAGATACGCAGTATTTT. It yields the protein CASSVQSGGSTDTQYF.

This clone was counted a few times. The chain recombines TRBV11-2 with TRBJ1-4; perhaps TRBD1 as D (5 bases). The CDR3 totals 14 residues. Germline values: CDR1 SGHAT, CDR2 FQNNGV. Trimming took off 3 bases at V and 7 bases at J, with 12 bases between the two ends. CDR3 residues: CASSFRGRTEKLFF. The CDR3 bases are TGTGCCAGCAGCTTTAGGGGAAGGACTGAAAAACTGTTTTTT.

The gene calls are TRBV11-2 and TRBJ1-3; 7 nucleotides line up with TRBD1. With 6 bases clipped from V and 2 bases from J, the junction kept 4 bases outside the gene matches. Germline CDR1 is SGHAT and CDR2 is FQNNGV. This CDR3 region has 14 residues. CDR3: CASRHQGAGNTIYF. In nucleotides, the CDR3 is TGTGCCAGCAGACACCAGGGGGCTGGAAACACCATATATTTT.

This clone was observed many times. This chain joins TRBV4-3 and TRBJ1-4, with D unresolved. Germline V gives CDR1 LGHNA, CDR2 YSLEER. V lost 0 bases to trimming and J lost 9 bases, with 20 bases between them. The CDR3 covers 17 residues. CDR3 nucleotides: TGCGCCAGCAGCCAAGATTGGGCAGCGGACGAAGAGAAAAAACTGTTTTTT. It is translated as CASSQDWAADEEKKLFF.

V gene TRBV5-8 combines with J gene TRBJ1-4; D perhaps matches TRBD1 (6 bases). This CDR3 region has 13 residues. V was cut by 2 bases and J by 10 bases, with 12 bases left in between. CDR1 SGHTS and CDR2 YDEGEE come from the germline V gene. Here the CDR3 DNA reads TGTGCCAGCAGCTTCCAGGGGTGGGGAAAACTGTTTTTT. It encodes CASSFQGWGKLFF.

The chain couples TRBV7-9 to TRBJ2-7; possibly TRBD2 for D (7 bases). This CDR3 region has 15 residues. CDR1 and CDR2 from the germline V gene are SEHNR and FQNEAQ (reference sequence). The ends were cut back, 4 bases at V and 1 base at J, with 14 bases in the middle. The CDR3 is CASSSGGGWSYEQYF. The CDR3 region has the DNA TGTGCCAGCAGCTCCGGCGGGGGCTGGTCCTACGAGCAGTACTTC.

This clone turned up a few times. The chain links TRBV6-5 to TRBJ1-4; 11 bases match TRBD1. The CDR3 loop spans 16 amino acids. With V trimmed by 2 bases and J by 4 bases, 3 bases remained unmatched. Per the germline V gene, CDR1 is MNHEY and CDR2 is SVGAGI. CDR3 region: CASSYRTGGFNEKLFF. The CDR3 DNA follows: TGTGCCAGCAGTTACCGGACAGGGGGCTTTAATGAAAAACTGTTTTTT.

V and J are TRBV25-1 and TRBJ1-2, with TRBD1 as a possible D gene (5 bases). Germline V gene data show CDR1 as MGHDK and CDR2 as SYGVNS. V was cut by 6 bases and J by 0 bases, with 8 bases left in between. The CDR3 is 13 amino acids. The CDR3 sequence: CASRAGPNYGYTF. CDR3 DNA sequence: TGTGCCAGCAGAGCAGGGCCTAACTATGGCTACACCTTC.

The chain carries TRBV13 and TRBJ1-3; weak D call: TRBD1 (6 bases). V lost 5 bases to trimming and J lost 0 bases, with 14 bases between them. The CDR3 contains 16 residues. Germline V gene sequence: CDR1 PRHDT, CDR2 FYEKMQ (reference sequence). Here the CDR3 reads CASSQQRTASGNTIYF. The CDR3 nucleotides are TGTGCCAGCAGCCAACAGCGGACAGCCTCTGGAAACACCATATATTTT.

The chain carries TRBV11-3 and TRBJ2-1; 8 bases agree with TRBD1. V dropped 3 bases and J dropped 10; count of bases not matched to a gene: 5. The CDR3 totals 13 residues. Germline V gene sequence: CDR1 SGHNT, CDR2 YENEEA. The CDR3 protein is CASSLQGAREQFF. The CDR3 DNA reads TGTGCCAGCAGCTTGCAGGGGGCTAGAGAGCAGTTCTTC.

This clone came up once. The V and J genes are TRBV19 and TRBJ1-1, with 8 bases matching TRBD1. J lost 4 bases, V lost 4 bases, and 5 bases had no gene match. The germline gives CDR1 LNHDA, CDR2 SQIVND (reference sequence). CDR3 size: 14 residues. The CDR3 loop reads CASSTRTGLTEAFF. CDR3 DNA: TGTGCCAGTAGTACCCGGACAGGGCTCACTGAAGCTTTCTTT.

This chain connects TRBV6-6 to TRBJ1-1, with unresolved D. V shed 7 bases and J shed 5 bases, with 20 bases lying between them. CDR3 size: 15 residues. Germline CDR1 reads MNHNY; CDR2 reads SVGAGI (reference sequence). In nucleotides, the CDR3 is TGTGCCAGCACGGCTGGAGGGCCTCCGAAAACTGAAGCTTTCTTT. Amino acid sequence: CASTAGGPPKTEAFF.

DNA of the CDR3: TGCGCCAGCAGCCAAGTAGGGACAGGGGAGTCCTATGGCTACACCTTC. Translation gives CASSQVGTGESYGYTF. V is TRBV4-3 and J is TRBJ1-2; 10 bases are shared with TRBD1. V was pared by 1 base and J by 4 bases, with 6 bases of the junction left unmatched. This CDR3 contains 16 residues. Germline CDR1 reads LGHNA; CDR2 reads YSLEER.